This entry describes one TCR beta chain. Self-reported history from a screening survey and questionnaire set each donor's cohort. The CDR3 covers 16 residues. The germline CDR1 and CDR2 sequences are LGHNA and YSLEER. The V gene lost 4 bases and the J gene lost 1 base, with 16 bases spanning the gap. The sample is drawn from a study of blood T cell repertoires in COVID-19. For the study at large: Acute and convalescent COVID-19 specimens originated in the United States, Italy and Spain.

In the original analysis: Estimation of nucleated cell counts relied on the amplification of reference gene primers. Sequencing used immunoSEQ multiplex PCR; TCRdb keeps in-frame clones, though not all of them. From that table come the V and J calls and clone size; the DNA was used to work out D and trimming. The sample lists hundreds of thousands of clones, about 80% occurring once. The chain uses TRBV4-3 and TRBJ1-2; tentative D call: TRBD1 (6 bases). Sequenced sample: PBMCs or T cells enriched from blood (not recorded which). The TCR originated in a woman aged 45-60 years who had been exposed to COVID-19. The CDR3 loop reads CASSLTGQNSNYGYTF. CDR3 nucleotide sequence: TGCGCCAGCAGCCTCACAGGGCAGAATAGTAACTATGGCTACACCTTC.